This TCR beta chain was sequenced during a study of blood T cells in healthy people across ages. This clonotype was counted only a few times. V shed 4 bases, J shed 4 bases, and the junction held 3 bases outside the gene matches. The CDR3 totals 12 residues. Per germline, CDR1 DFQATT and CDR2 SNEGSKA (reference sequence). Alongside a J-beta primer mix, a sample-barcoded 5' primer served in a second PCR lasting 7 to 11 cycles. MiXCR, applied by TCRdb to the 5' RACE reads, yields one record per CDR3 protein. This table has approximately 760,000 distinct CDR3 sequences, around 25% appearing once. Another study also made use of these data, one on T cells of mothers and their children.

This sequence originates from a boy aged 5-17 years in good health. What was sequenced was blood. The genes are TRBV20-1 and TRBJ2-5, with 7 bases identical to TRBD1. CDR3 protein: CSATGTAETQYF. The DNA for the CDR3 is TGCAGTGCTACCGGGACAGCAGAGACCCAGTACTTC.